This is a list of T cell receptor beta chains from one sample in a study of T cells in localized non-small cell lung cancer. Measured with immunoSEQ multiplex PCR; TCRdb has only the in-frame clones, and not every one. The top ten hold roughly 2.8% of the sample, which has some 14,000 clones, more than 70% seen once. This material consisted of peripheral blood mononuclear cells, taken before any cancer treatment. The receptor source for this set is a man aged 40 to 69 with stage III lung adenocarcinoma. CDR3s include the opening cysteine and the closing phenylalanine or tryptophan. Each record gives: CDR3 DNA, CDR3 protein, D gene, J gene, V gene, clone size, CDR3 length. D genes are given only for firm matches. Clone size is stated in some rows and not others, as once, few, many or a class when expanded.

TGTGCCAGCAGCTTAGGGGGAAGGTCGAGTATAAGAAATGAGCAGTTCTTC | CASSLGGRSSIRNEQFF | . | TRBJ2-1 | TRBV11-2 | once | 17
TGCGCCAGCAGCCAAGATGATGACCTGAACACTGAAGCTTTCTTT | CASSQDDDLNTEAFF | . | TRBJ1-1 | TRBV4-1 | . | 15
TGTGCCAGCAGTGAAGGAGGGGGAGCAACTAATGAAAAACTGTTTTTT | CASSEGGGATNEKLFF | . | TRBJ1-4 | TRBV28 | . | 16
TGTGCCAGTAGTCCCCTAGCGGGAGGCAGGAACAATGAGCAGTTCTTC | CASSPLAGGRNNEQFF | TRBD2 | TRBJ2-1 | TRBV19 | . | 16
TGTGCCAGCAGCCGAAGGACAGGCGGAGAGACCGGGGAGCTGTTTTTT | CASSRRTGGETGELFF | TRBD1 | TRBJ2-2 | TRBV7-9 | . | 16
TGTGCCAGCAGCTCGACAGCCCCAGGGAGTTCTAACTATGGCTACACCTTC | CASSSTAPGSSNYGYTF | . | TRBJ1-2 | TRBV7-8 | . | 17
TGTGCCAGCAGCCGATCCGGACTAGCGGGTTTCACCGGGGAGCTGTTTTTT | CASSRSGLAGFTGELFF | TRBD2 | TRBJ2-2 | TRBV7-2 | . | 17
TGTGCCAGCAGCTCTGTATTAGGGTCTAACTCAGGCTACACCTTC | CASSSVLGSNSGYTF | . | TRBJ1-2 | TRBV5-5 | . | 15
TGTGCCAGCAGTTCGGGACTAGCGGGAGCAGAGACCCAGTACTTC | CASSSGLAGAETQYF | TRBD2 | TRBJ2-5 | TRBV27 | once | 15
TGTGCCAGCAGCCTCGCTATGGGAGAGGATGAAAAACTGTTTTTT | CASSLAMGEDEKLFF | . | TRBJ1-4 | TRBV28 | . | 15
TGTGCCAGCAGCGGCCCAATCCATACAGGGGGCACTGAAGCTTTCTTT | CASSGPIHTGGTEAFF | TRBD1 | TRBJ1-1 | TRBV9 | . | 16
TGTGCCAGCAGCTCCCTAGGTAGTGGGAGCGGAAACACCATATATTTT | CASSSLGSGSGNTIYF | . | TRBJ1-3 | TRBV7-2 | . | 16
TGCGCCAGCAGCAGGGAGACGGGGAAGAACACTGAAGCTTTCTTT | CASSRETGKNTEAFF | . | TRBJ1-1 | TRBV5-1 | . | 15
TGTGCCAGCAGCCAAGTAAGAGGGCAGCCCCAGCATTTT | CASSQVRGQPQHF | . | TRBJ1-5 | TRBV4-2 | . | 13
TGTGCCAGCAGCCCCGGAGGGGGAGGGCCCTACGAGCAGTACTTC | CASSPGGGGPYEQYF | . | TRBJ2-7 | TRBV28 | . | 15
TGTGCCAGCAGTTTCAACCGGGACACGCTGAAAAACATTCAGTACTTC | CASSFNRDTLKNIQYF | . | TRBJ2-4 | TRBV6-5 | . | 16
TGTGCCAGCAGTTTCGGGACTAGCTCCTACAATGAGCAGTTCTTC | CASSFGTSSYNEQFF | TRBD2 | TRBJ2-1 | TRBV27 | . | 15
TGTGCCAGTAGCCAAAGGACAGGGATCTATGGCTACACCTTC | CASSQRTGIYGYTF | TRBD1 | TRBJ1-2 | TRBV19 | . | 14
TGTGCCAGCGAGACAGGGAGCTCTGGGGCCAACGTCCTGACTTTC | CASETGSSGANVLTF | TRBD1 | TRBJ2-6 | TRBV28 | . | 15
TGTGCCAGCAGCCCAGTGGCGGGAGACTACAATGAGCAGTTCTTC | CASSPVAGDYNEQFF | TRBD2 | TRBJ2-1 | TRBV7-6 | . | 15
TGTGCCAGCAGCAGCGGACGGAACTCTGGAAACACCATATATTTT | CASSSGRNSGNTIYF | . | TRBJ1-3 | TRBV7-2 | . | 15
TGCGCCAGCAGCTTCCAGGGGGCGAGAGAGACCCAGTACTTC | CASSFQGARETQYF | TRBD1 | TRBJ2-5 | TRBV5-1 | . | 14
TGTGCCAGCAGCCAAGGAGCGGAGCCCTACAATGAGCAGTTCTTC | CASSQGAEPYNEQFF | . | TRBJ2-1 | TRBV14 | once | 15
TGTGCCAGCAGCCAAGATCGCATCGGGAGCACCCAAGAGACCCAGTACTTC | CASSQDRIGSTQETQYF | . | TRBJ2-5 | TRBV14 | . | 17
TGTGCCAGCAGTGCGCCTAGCGGGTGGAGCTCCTACGAGCAGTACTTC | CASSAPSGWSSYEQYF | TRBD2 | TRBJ2-7 | TRBV6-1 | . | 16
TGTGCCAGCCGTAGCGGGGTATACAATGAGCAGTTCTTC | CASRSGVYNEQFF | TRBD2 | TRBJ2-1 | TRBV27 | . | 13
TGTGCCAGCAGCTTATCTAGCGGACCCTACAATGAGCAGTTCTTC | CASSLSSGPYNEQFF | TRBD2 | TRBJ2-1 | TRBV11-3 | few | 15
TGTGCCAGCAGCCCAGACAGGAGCTCCTACAATGAGCAGTTCTTC | CASSPDRSSYNEQFF | . | TRBJ2-1 | TRBV9 | . | 15
TGTGCCAGCAGCGTAGCTGGTCGTGGAGACAATGAGCAGTTCTTC | CASSVAGRGDNEQFF | . | TRBJ2-1 | TRBV9 | . | 15
TGTGCCAGTAGTATTACGGGAGGGCCTAGGAATGAGCAGTTCTTC | CASSITGGPRNEQFF | TRBD2 | TRBJ2-1 | TRBV19 | . | 15
TGCGCCAGCGGACAGGGGGTAGCGGGAGCCGGGGAGCTGTTTTTT | CASGQGVAGAGELFF | . | TRBJ2-2 | TRBV10-1 | . | 15
TGCAGCGGTAGTGGGTTCCCTAGCACAGATACGCAGTATTTT | CSGSGFPSTDTQYF | . | TRBJ2-3 | TRBV29-1 | . | 14
TGTGCCAGCAGTCAAGGGGTCGAAAAACTGTTTTTT | CASSQGVEKLFF | . | TRBJ1-4 | TRBV7-9 | . | 12
TGTGCCATCAGTGTCGGGACTAGCCGCCCCTACGAGCAGTACTTC | CAISVGTSRPYEQYF | TRBD2 | TRBJ2-7 | TRBV10-3 | . | 15
TGTGCCAGCAGCTTAGTGCGCGGACTGCTTTCCTACGAGCAGTACTTC | CASSLVRGLLSYEQYF | . | TRBJ2-7 | TRBV7-9 | . | 16
TGTGCCAGCAGTTTTCGGCAGGAAAACACTGAAGCTTTCTTT | CASSFRQENTEAFF | . | TRBJ1-1 | TRBV28 | . | 14